The 8 T cell receptor beta chains presented below share a single source sample, sequenced in a study of early T cells in non-severe SARS-CoV-2 infection. TCRdb reprocessed the 5' RACE reads via MiXCR and lists one record per CDR3 protein. The data contain about 29,000 distinct CDR3 sequences, less than 7.5% of them singletons. The sample comprised whole blood. The receptors here all came from an adult who was a healthcare worker with PCR-confirmed SARS-CoV-2 infection or an uninfected control (not recorded which).

This clonotype was observed a handful of times. The V and J genes are TRBV4-2 and TRBJ1-2; TRBD1 matches 10 bases. CDR1 LGHNA and CDR2 YNFKEQ come from the germline V gene. The CDR3 runs 15 residues. V lost 5 bases, J lost 8 bases, and 11 bases stayed unmatched. The CDR3 DNA reads TGTGCCAGCAGCGATTCCCGGGACAGGGGACGCGGCTACACCTTC. This encodes CASSDSRDRGRGYTF.

This clonotype was counted a few times. The rearrangement links TRBV11-1 to TRBJ1-1; 8 nucleotides match TRBD1. With V trimmed by 1 base and J by 0 bases, 4 bases remained unmatched. CDR1 and CDR2 (germline): SGHAT, FQDESV (reference sequence). This CDR3 region has 16 residues. CDR3 region: CASSLDSGGLNTEAFF. CDR3 DNA: TGTGCCAGCAGCTTAGATTCAGGGGGCCTGAACACTGAAGCTTTCTTT.

This rearrangement joins TRBV4-3 to TRBJ2-5; no clear D gene. V dropped 1 base and J dropped 5 bases, with 8 bases sitting between them. In germline, CDR1 is LGHNA, CDR2 YSLEER. The CDR3 spans 13 residues. CDR3 sequence: CASSQGYYETQYF. CDR3 nucleotide sequence: TGCGCCAGCAGCCAAGGTTATTACGAGACCCAGTACTTC.

The V call is TRBV7-9, the J call TRBJ1-3, with TRBD1 as a possible D gene (6 bases). This CDR3 has 16 amino acids. Germline V gene lookup returns CDR1 SEHNR and CDR2 FQNEAQ (reference sequence). The V end lost 3 bases, the J end lost 5 bases, and 17 bases lay between the germline ends. The CDR3 protein is CASSFIRGQFRNTIYF. The CDR3 DNA reads as TGTGCCAGCAGCTTCATCCGCGGACAGTTCAGAAACACCATATATTTT.

This clonotype was picked up many times. The rearrangement links TRBV12-3 or TRBV12-4 to TRBJ1-1; D is perhaps TRBD1 (5 bases). This CDR3 has 15 amino acids. Trimming took off 3 bases at V and 3 bases at J, with 14 bases between the two ends. CDR3 sequence reads: CASSFVFRDHTEAFF. CDR3 nucleotides: TGTGCCAGCAGTTTTGTATTTCGGGACCACACTGAAGCTTTCTTT.

This chain links TRBV5-1 with TRBJ2-1; the D is unclear. This CDR3 contains 14 residues. CDR1 SGHRS and CDR2 YFSETQ come from the germline V gene. V was shortened by 0 bases and J by 3 bases, with 7 bases between the two germline ends. The CDR3 loop is CASSLAGSYNEQFF. The CDR3 nucleotides read TGCGCCAGCAGCTTGGCCGGCAGCTACAATGAGCAGTTCTTC.

In this sample, this clonotype turned up a few times. The rearrangement uses TRBV7-2 and TRBJ2-1; D is perhaps TRBD1 (5 bases). Deletions cut 6 bases from V and 3 bases from J, with 12 bases between. The CDR3 loop spans 14 amino acids. The V gene's germline CDR1 is SGHTA and CDR2 FQGNSA. CDR3 bases: TGTGCCAGCAGTCTAGGGGCCTTCTACAATGAGCAGTTCTTC. Translation gives CASSLGAFYNEQFF. The full variable domain, in which reference TRBV7-2 and TRBJ2-1 provide the parts outside the CDR3, is GAGVSQSPSNKVTEKGKDVELRCDPISGHTALYWYRQSLGQGLEFLIYFQGNSAPDKSGLPSDRFSAERTGGSVSTLTIQRTQQEDSAVYLCASSLGAFYNEQFFGPGTRLTVL.

In its sample, this clonotype was seen many times. This chain uses TRBV6-5 with TRBJ2-5; D is unclear. Germline V gene sequence: CDR1 MNHEY, CDR2 SVGAGI. V lost 4 bases and J lost 7, with 7 bases in between. This CDR3 is built from 11 residues. Here the CDR3 DNA reads TGTGCCAGCAGTTGGGGAATGACCCAGTACTTC. Encoded protein: CASSWGMTQYF.